The 21 T cell receptor beta chains below all came from one sample that was sequenced in a study of blood T cell repertoires in COVID-19. The method was immunoSEQ multiplex PCR; TCRdb's version includes in-frame clones alone and lacks a portion of them. The sample holds approximately 450,000 clones, approximately 92% seen once. The source material was PBMCs or T cells enriched from blood (not recorded which). The receptors were sampled from a man in his thirties or forties who had recovered from COVID-19.

The chain has TRBV29-1 and TRBJ1-2; 7 bases fit TRBD1. V lost 5 bases, J lost 3 bases, and 6 bases stayed unmatched. The V gene's germline CDR1 is SQVTM and CDR2 ANQGSEA. The CDR3 covers 13 residues. CDR3 bases: TGCAGCGTTTCAGGGGGAATTGACTATGGCTACACCTTC. The encoded protein is CSVSGGIDYGYTF.

This clone was picked up one time. This chain joins TRBV18 and TRBJ1-6; a possible D gene is TRBD1 (5 bases). The V end was cut by 2 bases, the J end by 6 bases, with 11 bases between. This CDR3 is 15 amino acids long. Germline lookup yields CDR1 KGHSH and CDR2 LQKENI. The DNA of the CDR3 is TGTGCCAGCTCACCAGGGCAGGGTAGTAATTCACCCCTCCACTTT. Protein: CASSPGQGSNSPLHF.

This rearrangement joins TRBV14 to TRBJ1-4; D unclear. This CDR3 region has 13 residues. V was cut by 2 bases and J by 5 bases, with 6 bases left in between. The germline V gene encodes CDR1 SGHDN and CDR2 FVKESK. The CDR3 protein is CASSQMENEKLFF. CDR3 bases: TGTGCCAGCAGCCAAATGGAGAATGAAAAACTGTTTTTT.

CDR3 amino acids: CASSKTGTGLNEKLFF. For the CDR3, the DNA is TGTGCCAGCAGCAAAACCGGGACAGGGCTAAATGAAAAACTGTTTTTT. The chain employs TRBV7-8 and TRBJ1-4, with TRBD1 matching over 9 bases. From germline, CDR1 is SGHVS and CDR2 FQNEAQ. The CDR3 is made up of 16 amino acids. With V trimmed by 5 bases and J by 5 bases, 9 bases remained unmatched. The full variable domain, in which reference TRBV7-8 and TRBJ1-4 provide the parts outside the CDR3, is GAGVSQSPRYKVAKRGQDVALRCDPISGHVSLFWYQQALGQGPEFLTYFQNEAQLDKSGLPSDRFFAERPEGSVSTLKIQRTQQEDSAVYLCASSKTGTGLNEKLFFGSGTQLSVL.

The chain uses TRBV5-1 and TRBJ2-1, with 9 bases fitting TRBD1. Trimming removed 7 bases from V and 5 bases from J; junction bases left unmatched: 4. Germline lookup yields CDR1 SGHRS and CDR2 YFSETQ. The CDR3 spans 13 residues. The DNA for the CDR3 is TGCGCCAGCTTTAGGGACAGGGACAATGAGCAGTTCTTC. It codes for CASFRDRDNEQFF.

This clone has more than one count but fewer than ten. The rearrangement uses TRBV12-5 and TRBJ2-3; a possible D gene is TRBD1 (6 bases). V was pared by 6 bases and J by 3 bases, with 10 bases between. CDR1 LGHNT and CDR2 FRNRAP come from the germline V gene. The CDR3 is made up of 13 amino acids. The CDR3 here is CASGIGQTDTQYF. CDR3 sequence (DNA): TGTGCTAGTGGAATAGGACAGACAGATACGCAGTATTTT.

This clone came up once. This chain uses TRBV10-2 with TRBJ1-5, with 9 bases matching TRBD1. V lost 5 bases and J lost 2; bases outside the gene matches: 13. The CDR3 contains 18 residues. Germline loops: CDR1 WSHSY, CDR2 SAAADI. The CDR3 region has the DNA TGCGCCAGCAGTACCGGGACAGGGTTTGGTATGGGCAATCAGCCCCAGCATTTT. Encoded protein: CASSTGTGFGMGNQPQHF.

The chain recombines TRBV18 with TRBJ2-7; the match to TRBD2 covers 8 bases. Germline trimming cut 2 bases from V and 6 bases from J; bases unmatched to any gene: 9. The germline V gene has CDR1 KGHSH and CDR2 LQKENI. The CDR3 extends over 15 amino acids. The CDR3 DNA is TGTGCCAGCTCACCAATTGGGACTAGTAATCCCGAGCAGTACTTC. Translating it yields CASSPIGTSNPEQYF.

The V gene is TRBV28, the J gene TRBJ1-1; a possible D gene is TRBD1 (6 bases). The CDR3 loop spans 15 amino acids. V was pared by 5 bases and J by 3 bases, with 16 bases between. Germline V gene data show CDR1 as MDHEN and CDR2 as SYDVKM. The CDR3: CASSPHTGTDTEAFF. CDR3 in DNA: TGTGCCAGCAGTCCCCATACAGGGACGGACACTGAAGCTTTCTTT.

V usage is TRBV2 and J usage is TRBJ2-1; D might be TRBD1 (6 bases). The V gene lost 3 bases and the J gene lost 7 bases, with 7 bases spanning the gap. Per the germline V gene, CDR1 is SNHLY and CDR2 is FYNNEI. This CDR3 comprises 12 residues. CDR3 protein: CASSDDRNEQFF. CDR3 nucleotides: TGTGCCAGCAGTGATGACAGGAATGAGCAGTTCTTC.

This chain connects TRBV24-1 to TRBJ2-7; 7 bases map to TRBD1. The trim removed 11 bases at V and 3 bases at J, leaving 3 bases unmatched. The CDR3 has 11 residues. Germline V lookup: CDR1 KGHDR, CDR2 SFDVKD. The CDR3 loop reads CAKTGSYEQYF. The DNA of the CDR3 is TGTGCCAAGACAGGGAGCTACGAGCAGTACTTC.

The rearrangement uses TRBV29-1 and TRBJ2-7; possibly TRBD1 for D (6 bases). Germline CDR1 and CDR2: SQVTM and ANQGSEA. V lost 7 bases and J lost 10, with 20 bases in between. The CDR3 contains 12 residues. The CDR3 DNA reads TGCAGCGCCCTCGGCAGGGACAAAAAACAGTACTTC. Protein product: CSALGRDKKQYF.

The chain combines TRBV7-6 with TRBJ2-7; 7 nucleotides agree with TRBD2. This CDR3 comprises 15 residues. The V segment lost 5 bases and the J segment 2 bases; nucleotides outside the gene matches: 9. Germline CDR1 is SGHVS and CDR2 is FNYEAQ. CDR3 DNA sequence: TGTGCCAGCAGCCCCTATAGCGGGTCAGCCTACGAGCAGTACTTC. This gives the protein CASSPYSGSAYEQYF.

The V call is TRBV27, the J call TRBJ2-2; D unresolved. From germline, CDR1 is MNHEY and CDR2 SMNVEV (reference sequence). The CDR3 has 15 amino acids. V shed 5 bases and J shed 0 bases, with 10 bases lying between them. CDR3 sequence (DNA): TGTGCCAGCAGTAGCTTGGTCACGAACACCGGGGAGCTGTTTTTT. The encoded protein is CASSSLVTNTGELFF.

The rearrangement uses TRBV24-1 and TRBJ2-7, with 7 bases fitting TRBD1. V shed 3 bases and J 9 bases; nucleotides not matched to a gene: 22. Germline-derived CDR1 and CDR2 are KGHDR and SFDVKD. CDR3 length equals 18 residues. CDR3 nucleotides: TGTGCCACCAGTGATCGGGGATTCCAAGGGGGCGATCCCGGGGTGCAGTACTTC. Translated, it gives CATSDRGFQGGDPGVQYF.

This rearrangement joins TRBV6-4 to TRBJ1-5; 7 positions match TRBD1. The CDR3 contains 14 residues. J gave up 6 bases and V 2 bases, and 4 bases lay outside the gene matches. Germline-derived CDR1 and CDR2 are MRHNA and SNTAGT. As DNA, the CDR3 is TGTGCCAGCAGTGACGGACAGGATGGTCAGCCCCAGCATTTT. Translating gives CASSDGQDGQPQHF.

V usage is TRBV10-3 and J usage is TRBJ2-7, with D unresolved. Germline V gene data show CDR1 as ENHRY and CDR2 as SYGVKD. This CDR3 has 13 residues. The germline V and J ends were trimmed by 1 base and 2 bases, with 6 bases remaining between them. DNA of the CDR3: TGTGCCATCAGTGAGTTGTACACCTACGAGCAGTACTTC. It encodes CAISELYTYEQYF.

The chain is built from TRBV10-3 and TRBJ2-7; 11 bases line up with TRBD1. Unmatched junction bases numbered 4, after V lost 6 bases and J lost 3 bases. The CDR3 loop spans 14 amino acids. Germline loops: CDR1 ENHRY, CDR2 SYGVKD. The CDR3 reads CAIRGGQGDYEQYF. DNA for the CDR3: TGTGCCATCAGGGGGGGACAGGGGGACTACGAGCAGTACTTC.

This clone was picked up one time. In DNA, the CDR3 is TGTGCCAGCGTCCTAGGGGTCCCCATGAACACTGAAGCTTTCTTT. It specifies CASVLGVPMNTEAFF. The V call is TRBV28, the J call TRBJ1-1; perhaps TRBD1 as D (5 bases). V gave up 8 bases and J gave up 0 bases, with 16 bases separating them. In germline, CDR1 is MDHEN, CDR2 SYDVKM. This CDR3 has 15 amino acids. The full variable domain, with the rest looked up from reference TRBV28 and TRBJ1-1, is DVKVTQSSRYLVKRTGEKVFLECVQDMDHENMFWYRQDPGLGLRLIYFSYDVKMKEKGDIPEGYSVSREKKERFSLILESASTNQTSMYLCASVLGVPMNTEAFFGQGTRLTVV.

The rearrangement uses TRBV20-1 and TRBJ1-1; D remains ambiguous. Per the germline V gene, CDR1 is DFQATT and CDR2 is SNEGSKA (reference sequence). The CDR3 sequence is 11 residues long. Between the trimmed V and J ends, which lost 6 bases and 12 bases, there was a span of 17 bases. CDR3 DNA sequence: TGCAGTGCCAATCTCTATGATATGACTTTCTTT. Protein sequence: CSANLYDMTFF.

The chain uses TRBV7-8 and TRBJ1-1, with a weak D call TRBD1 (5 bases). The CDR3 is made up of 15 amino acids. Between the trimmed V and J ends, which lost 5 bases and 6 bases, there was a span of 19 bases. Germline V gives CDR1 SGHVS, CDR2 FQNEAQ. In DNA, the CDR3 is TGTGCCAGCAGCCCTAGATGGACGGGGGAGCCTGAAGCTTTCTTT. This gives the protein CASSPRWTGEPEAFF. Looking up the rest from reference TRBV7-8 and TRBJ1-1 gives the full variable domain: GAGVSQSPRYKVAKRGQDVALRCDPISGHVSLFWYQQALGQGPEFLTYFQNEAQLDKSGLPSDRFFAERPEGSVSTLKIQRTQQEDSAVYLCASSPRWTGEPEAFFGQGTRLTVV.